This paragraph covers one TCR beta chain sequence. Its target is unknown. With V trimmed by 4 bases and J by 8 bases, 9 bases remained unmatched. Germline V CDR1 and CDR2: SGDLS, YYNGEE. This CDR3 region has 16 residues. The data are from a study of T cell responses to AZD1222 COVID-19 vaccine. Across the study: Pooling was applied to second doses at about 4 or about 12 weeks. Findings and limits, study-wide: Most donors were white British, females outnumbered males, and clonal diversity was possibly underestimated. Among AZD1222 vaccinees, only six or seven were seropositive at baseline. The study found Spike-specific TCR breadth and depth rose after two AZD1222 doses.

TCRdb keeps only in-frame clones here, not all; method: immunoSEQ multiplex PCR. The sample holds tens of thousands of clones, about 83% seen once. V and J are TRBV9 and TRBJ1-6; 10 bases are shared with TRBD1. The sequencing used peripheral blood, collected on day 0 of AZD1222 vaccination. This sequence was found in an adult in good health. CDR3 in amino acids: CASSTSPTGGDSPLHF. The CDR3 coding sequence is TGTGCCAGCAGCACCTCCCCGACAGGGGGCGATTCACCCCTCCACTTT.